Following are 29 T cell receptor beta chains from one sample sequenced in a study of cytomegalovirus exposure and HLA in healthy donors (dated by TCRdb to between 2016 and 2019). To prepare the library, the immunoSEQ multiplex PCR assay was applied. The multiplex PCR relied on a mix of 60 forward primers for TCR Vbeta segments and 13 reverse primers for TCR Jbeta segments. TCRdb holds this immuneACCESS table with in-frame rearrangements only. Some clones are missing; in checked studies, unresolved V genes explain under half, and the rest has no known cause. This sample has some 190,000 clones in its table, and around 80% of those were observed once. About 1% of the sample is in the top ten clones. Source material: PBMCs. All receptors come from a woman aged 40 to 50 in good health and CMV-seronegative.

The chain recombines TRBV7-3 with TRBJ2-2, with D possibly matching TRBD1 (7 bases). CDR3 length equals 17 residues. Germline V CDR1 and CDR2: SGHTA, FQGTGA. Trimming took off 1 base at V and 5 bases at J, with 17 bases between the two ends. The CDR3, as DNA: TGTGCCAGCAGCTTAATAAGACAGGGAGGCAATACCGGGGAGCTGTTTTTT. It encodes CASSLIRQGGNTGELFF.

The sample holds one count of this clone. J is TRBJ2-3 and V is TRBV11-3; 7 bases align to TRBD2. Germline CDR1 reads SGHNT; CDR2 reads YENEEA. V shed 5 bases and J 1 base; nucleotides not matched to a gene: 3. The length of the CDR3 is 14 residues. DNA of the CDR3: TGTGCCAGCAGCGCGGGGGTCGGCACAGATACGCAGTATTTT. As protein: CASSAGVGTDTQYF.

The rearrangement joins TRBV6-5 to TRBJ1-1; D remains ambiguous. The V end lost 4 bases, the J end lost 1 base, and 10 bases lay between the germline ends. CDR3 length equals 14 residues. Germline values: CDR1 MNHEY, CDR2 SVGAGI. The chain's CDR3 is CASSSARGNTEAFF. The CDR3 DNA reads as TGTGCCAGCAGTTCCGCTCGGGGGAACACTGAAGCTTTCTTT.

The V call is TRBV7-8, the J call TRBJ2-7, with 9 bases that match TRBD1. The germline CDR1 and CDR2 sequences are SGHVS and FQNEAQ. The CDR3 length is 14 residues. V shed 5 bases and J 1 base; nucleotides not matched to a gene: 3. The CDR3 here is CASSRDRASYEQYV. The CDR3 coding sequence is TGTGCCAGCAGCCGGGACAGGGCATCCTACGAGCAGTACGTC.

The chain employs TRBV2 and TRBJ2-3, with 10 bases lining up with TRBD2. CDR1 SNHLY and CDR2 FYNNEI come from the germline V gene. This CDR3 has 14 residues. With V trimmed by 5 bases and J by 3 bases, 2 bases remained unmatched. The CDR3 spells CASSLSGRTDTQYF. The CDR3, as DNA: TGTGCCAGCAGTCTTAGCGGGAGGACAGATACGCAGTATTTT.

This chain connects TRBV10-3 to TRBJ2-7; 7 positions agree with TRBD2. Germline V lookup: CDR1 ENHRY, CDR2 SYGVKD. With V trimmed by 3 bases and J by 5 bases, 4 bases remained unmatched. The length of the CDR3 is 13 residues. The DNA for the CDR3 is TGTGCCATCAGTGACGACGGGAGGCACGAGCAGTACTTC. Protein: CAISDDGRHEQYF.

The chain has TRBV11-2 and TRBJ2-7; maybe TRBD2 (6 bases). This CDR3 region has 14 residues. Trimming removed 3 bases from V and 1 base from J, with 10 bases in between. Germline V gene lookup returns CDR1 SGHAT and CDR2 FQNNGV. The CDR3, as DNA: TGTGCCAGCAGCTTGACTAGTAGGTCCTACGAGCAGTACGTC. It is translated as CASSLTSRSYEQYV.

A remark on this clone: A junction end diverges from the germline sequence, so it may reflect a read error. The chain links TRBV4-3 to TRBJ1-5, with D hard to call. The CDR3 contains 13 residues. Germline CDR1 and CDR2: LGHNA and YSLEER. The CDR3 spells CANSQRTNQPQHF. The CDR3 region has the DNA TGCGCCAACAGCCAGCGAACCAATCAGCCCCAGCATTTT.

This chain uses TRBV14 with TRBJ2-2, with TRBD1 as a possible D gene (6 bases). Germline V CDR1 and CDR2: SGHDN, FVKESK. The germline V and J ends were trimmed by 1 base and 1 base, with 10 bases remaining between them. This CDR3 has 16 amino acids. CDR3 in amino acids: CASSQGQGKNTGELFF. CDR3 in DNA: TGTGCCAGCAGCCAAGGCCAGGGGAAGAACACCGGGGAGCTGTTTTTT.

The chain joins TRBV5-1 to TRBJ2-1; D not certain. With 5 bases removed from V and 8 bases from J, the gap between germline ends came to 14 bases. Germline V gene sequence: CDR1 SGHRS, CDR2 YFSETQ. The CDR3 consists of 13 residues. The CDR3 bases are TGCGCCAGCAGAAGCGCCCCTCGGGATGAGCAGTTCTTC. The encoded protein is CASRSAPRDEQFF.

The rearrangement joins TRBV19 to TRBJ1-1, with D unclear. Per the germline V gene, CDR1 is LNHDA and CDR2 is SQIVND (reference sequence). The CDR3 spans 14 residues. V was pared by 8 bases and J by 4 bases, with 17 bases between. The CDR3 is CASLAGSIPTEAFF. The CDR3 nucleotides are TGTGCCAGTTTAGCTGGCTCGATACCCACTGAAGCTTTCTTT.

The J gene is TRBJ1-5, the V gene TRBV5-1; D not certain. Germline values: CDR1 SGHRS, CDR2 YFSETQ. Trimming cost V 4 bases and J 7 bases, with 12 bases left between them. CDR3 length: 13 residues. CDR3 nucleotides: TGCGCCAGCAGCATAAGCGCGGGACAGCCCCAGCATTTT. The encoded protein is CASSISAGQPQHF. Full variable domain (outside the CDR3, taken from reference TRBV5-1 and TRBJ1-5): KAGVTQTPRYLIKTRGQQVTLSCSPISGHRSVSWYQQTPGQGLQFLFEYFSETQRNKGNFPGRFSGRQFSNSRSEMNVSTLELGDSALYLCASSISAGQPQHFGDGTRLSIL.

This clone showed up just once. This chain joins TRBV28 and TRBJ2-7, with 7 positions matching TRBD2. Germline V gives CDR1 MDHEN, CDR2 SYDVKM. V lost 3 bases to trimming and J lost 2 bases; unmatched junction nucleotides: 4. There are 14 residues in the CDR3. CDR3 nucleotides: TGTGCCAGCAGTTTTGTTGGGACTACCTACGAGCAGTACTTC. Protein product: CASSFVGTTYEQYF.

This chain uses TRBV21-1 with TRBJ2-7; the table assigns TRBD1, which was not confirmed against the DNA. TRBV21-1 is a documented pseudogene. This CDR3 comprises 15 residues. The CDR3 DNA follows: TGTGCCAGCAGCTACCACATACAGAGCTCCTACGAGCAGTACTTC. It specifies CASSYHIQSSYEQYF.

V and J are TRBV5-6 and TRBJ2-1; TRBD2 agrees at 7 bases. After removal of 1 base from V and 5 bases from J, the junction contained 12 bases not matched to a gene. This CDR3 is built from 17 residues. Germline V gives CDR1 SGHDT, CDR2 YYEEEE. The CDR3 DNA follows: TGTGCCAGCAGCTTGTCGTGGGAGGGCCTTTCCCACAATGAGCAGTTCTTC. Its protein is CASSLSWEGLSHNEQFF.

The chain has TRBV11-3 and TRBJ2-1; D not certain. The CDR3 covers 13 residues. The germline CDR1 and CDR2 sequences are SGHNT and YENEEA. The V gene lost 2 bases and the J gene lost 3 bases, with 5 bases spanning the gap. The CDR3 bases are TGTGCCAGCAGCTTAACCGGCTACAATGAGCAGTTCTTC. Translating gives CASSLTGYNEQFF. The variable domain in full, completed from reference TRBV11-3 and TRBJ2-1, reads EAGVVQSPRYKIIEKKQPVAFWCNPISGHNTLYWYLQNLGQGPELLIRYENEEAVDDSQLPKDRFSAERLKGVDSTLKIQPAELGDSAVYLCASSLTGYNEQFFGPGTRLTVL.

The chain carries TRBV29-1 and TRBJ2-5, with a tentative D call TRBD2 (6 bases). The CDR3 is 10 amino acids. Trimming took off 7 bases at V and 5 bases at J, with 8 bases between the two ends. Looked up from germline, CDR1 is SQVTM and CDR2 is ANQGSEA. The CDR3 bases are TGCAGCGCGGGAGTTGAGACCCAGTACTTC. Translating it yields CSAGVETQYF.

The chain couples TRBV11-3 to TRBJ2-1, with 9 bases lining up with TRBD1. J lost 6 bases, V lost 1 base, and 7 bases had no gene match. Germline V lookup: CDR1 SGHNT, CDR2 YENEEA. The CDR3 covers 16 residues. The CDR3 DNA follows: TGTGCCAGCAGCTTAGTGGGGACAGGGCACGGCAATGAGCAGTTCTTC. Amino acids: CASSLVGTGHGNEQFF.

This rearrangement joins TRBV10-3 to TRBJ2-7; the match to TRBD1 covers 9 bases. The CDR3 totals 15 residues. Trimming removed 0 bases from V and 2 bases from J; junction bases left unmatched: 2. Germline assignment: CDR1 ENHRY and CDR2 SYGVKD. CDR3 sequence (DNA): TGTGCCATCAGTGAGTCGGACAGGGGCACCTACGAGCAGTACTTC. Its translation: CAISESDRGTYEQYF.

The rearrangement uses TRBV4-2 and TRBJ1-1, with D perhaps matching TRBD1 (5 bases). The CDR3 has 16 amino acids. Germline V lookup: CDR1 LGHNA, CDR2 YNFKEQ. The V and J ends lost 0 bases and 1 base respectively, with 12 bases between them. Here the CDR3 DNA reads TGTGCCAGCAGCCAAGAACAGGTTTCCCCGAACACTGAAGCTTTCTTT. This gives the protein CASSQEQVSPNTEAFF.

The rearrangement links TRBV25-1 to TRBJ2-2; 7 bases align to TRBD1. CDR3 length: 15 residues. CDR1 is MGHDK, CDR2 SYGVNS, per germline. V lost 6 bases and J lost 2; bases outside the gene matches: 6. CDR3 region: CASSRQGFNTGELFF. The CDR3, as DNA: TGTGCCAGCAGCCGACAGGGATTCAACACCGGGGAGCTGTTTTTT. Full variable domain (missing parts from reference TRBV25-1 and TRBJ2-2): EADIYQTPRYLVIGTGKKITLECSQTMGHDKMYWYQQDPGMELHLIHYSYGVNSTEKGDLSSESTVSRIRTEHFPLTLESARPSHTSQYLCASSRQGFNTGELFFGEGSRLTVL.

The rearrangement uses TRBV19 and TRBJ2-1, with TRBD2 identical over 8 bases. The CDR3 covers 14 residues. CDR1 is LNHDA, CDR2 SQIVND, per germline (reference sequence). The junction had 8 bases not matched to a gene; V was cut back by 6 bases and J by 7 bases. Here the CDR3 reads CASRGAGVRNEQFF. The CDR3 DNA sequence: TGTGCCAGTAGGGGAGCGGGAGTCAGGAATGAGCAGTTCTTC.

As regards this clone: The junction and the germline gene differ at one end; a read error may be behind it. The V call is TRBV7-8, the J call TRBJ2-7; maybe TRBD2 (6 bases). This CDR3 is 16 amino acids long. Looked up from germline, CDR1 is SGHVS and CDR2 is FQNEAQ. CDR3 sequence (DNA): TGTGCCAGCAGCTTAGAATTCGGGGGTGGGGCCTACGGGCAGTACTTC. This sequence encodes CASSLEFGGGAYGQYF.

This sequence joins TRBV5-8 and TRBJ1-1, with 9 bases lining up with TRBD1. Germline V gene data show CDR1 as SGHTS and CDR2 as YDEGEE. The CDR3 is 13 residues long. The ends lost 1 base at V and 8 bases at J; junction bases unmatched: 3. CDR3 residues: CASSLRDRAEAFF. DNA of the CDR3: TGTGCCAGCAGCTTGCGGGACAGGGCGGAAGCTTTCTTT.

This chain joins TRBV7-3 and TRBJ2-5, with 10 nucleotides matching TRBD1. Germline V gene lookup returns CDR1 SGHTA and CDR2 FQGTGA. This CDR3 spans 14 amino acids. V lost 5 bases, J lost 5 bases, and 5 bases stayed unmatched. The CDR3: CASSRTGGVETQYF. DNA for the CDR3: TGTGCCAGCAGCCGGACAGGGGGTGTGGAGACCCAGTACTTC.

This chain uses TRBV10-3 with TRBJ1-1; 8 positions agree with TRBD1. CDR1 is ENHRY and CDR2 is SYGVKD in the germline V gene. This CDR3 has 14 residues. After removal of 7 bases from V and 1 base from J, the junction contained 5 bases not matched to a gene. The DNA of the CDR3 is TGTGCCATCAACAAACAGGGGGAGAACACTGAAGCTTTCTTT. This translates into CAINKQGENTEAFF.

This chain links TRBV9 with TRBJ1-1; weak D call: TRBD1 (5 bases). The V end lost 4 bases, the J end lost 5 bases, and 18 bases lay between the germline ends. Germline V gene data show CDR1 as SGDLS and CDR2 as YYNGEE. This CDR3 is built from 15 residues. The DNA for the CDR3 is TGTGCCAGCAGCCCTAGTGGTGGGGGAGGGACTGAAGCTTTCTTT. Its translation: CASSPSGGGGTEAFF. The whole variable domain, remainder taken from reference TRBV9 and TRBJ1-1, is DSGVTQTPKHLITATGQRVTLRCSPRSGDLSVYWYQQSLDQGLQFLIQYYNGEERAKGNILERFSAQQFPDLHSELNLSSLELGDSALYFCASSPSGGGGTEAFFGQGTRLTVV.

There are a few counts of this clone. This chain connects TRBV5-1 to TRBJ1-5, with TRBD1 as a possible D gene (5 bases). V lost 4 bases, J lost 3 bases, and 11 bases lay in between. CDR1 is SGHRS, CDR2 YFSETQ, per germline. There are 14 residues in the CDR3. CDR3 protein: CASSLGGPNQPQHF. CDR3 sequence (DNA): TGCGCCAGCAGCCTCGGGGGACCCAATCAGCCCCAGCATTTT.

This clone was found a few times. CDR3 in amino acids: CASSQGPIRTYNEQFF. The CDR3 nucleotides are TGTGCCAGCAGCCAAGGTCCTATCCGAACCTACAATGAGCAGTTCTTC. The V call is TRBV14, the J call TRBJ2-1, with no clear D. CDR1 is SGHDN, CDR2 FVKESK, per germline. V was trimmed by 1 base and J by 2 bases, leaving 12 bases between them. The CDR3 is 16 residues long.